The clone carrying this T cell receptor (beta chain) was counted only a few times. Antigen specificity is unknown. The CDR3 is 10 amino acids. The sample comes from a study of blood T cells in healthy people across ages. Broader study findings: A conclusive naive versus antigen-experienced comparison was prevented by the unsorted PBMCs.

Investigators took about 9.1 milliliters of peripheral blood from every donor. Next came a second PCR, run for about 7 to 12 cycles, which used a sample-barcoded 5' primer along with a J-beta primer mix. A tag from a template-switch adaptor with 12 random nucleotides marked each cDNA molecule. Every individual sample yielded 2.5 million or more paired-end reads (each containing CDR3). Via MiXCR, TCRdb re-called the 5' RACE reads, giving one row per CDR3 protein. The table has about 1,800,000 distinct CDR3 sequences, approximately 30% seen once. The chain couples TRBV21-1 to TRBJ2-1. TRBV21-1 is flagged as a pseudogene. This TCR came from a woman aged 25-40 years in good health. Sequencing used blood. Written as DNA, the CDR3 is TGTGCCAGAACCGACAATGAGCAGTTCTTC. Its protein product is CARTDNEQFF.